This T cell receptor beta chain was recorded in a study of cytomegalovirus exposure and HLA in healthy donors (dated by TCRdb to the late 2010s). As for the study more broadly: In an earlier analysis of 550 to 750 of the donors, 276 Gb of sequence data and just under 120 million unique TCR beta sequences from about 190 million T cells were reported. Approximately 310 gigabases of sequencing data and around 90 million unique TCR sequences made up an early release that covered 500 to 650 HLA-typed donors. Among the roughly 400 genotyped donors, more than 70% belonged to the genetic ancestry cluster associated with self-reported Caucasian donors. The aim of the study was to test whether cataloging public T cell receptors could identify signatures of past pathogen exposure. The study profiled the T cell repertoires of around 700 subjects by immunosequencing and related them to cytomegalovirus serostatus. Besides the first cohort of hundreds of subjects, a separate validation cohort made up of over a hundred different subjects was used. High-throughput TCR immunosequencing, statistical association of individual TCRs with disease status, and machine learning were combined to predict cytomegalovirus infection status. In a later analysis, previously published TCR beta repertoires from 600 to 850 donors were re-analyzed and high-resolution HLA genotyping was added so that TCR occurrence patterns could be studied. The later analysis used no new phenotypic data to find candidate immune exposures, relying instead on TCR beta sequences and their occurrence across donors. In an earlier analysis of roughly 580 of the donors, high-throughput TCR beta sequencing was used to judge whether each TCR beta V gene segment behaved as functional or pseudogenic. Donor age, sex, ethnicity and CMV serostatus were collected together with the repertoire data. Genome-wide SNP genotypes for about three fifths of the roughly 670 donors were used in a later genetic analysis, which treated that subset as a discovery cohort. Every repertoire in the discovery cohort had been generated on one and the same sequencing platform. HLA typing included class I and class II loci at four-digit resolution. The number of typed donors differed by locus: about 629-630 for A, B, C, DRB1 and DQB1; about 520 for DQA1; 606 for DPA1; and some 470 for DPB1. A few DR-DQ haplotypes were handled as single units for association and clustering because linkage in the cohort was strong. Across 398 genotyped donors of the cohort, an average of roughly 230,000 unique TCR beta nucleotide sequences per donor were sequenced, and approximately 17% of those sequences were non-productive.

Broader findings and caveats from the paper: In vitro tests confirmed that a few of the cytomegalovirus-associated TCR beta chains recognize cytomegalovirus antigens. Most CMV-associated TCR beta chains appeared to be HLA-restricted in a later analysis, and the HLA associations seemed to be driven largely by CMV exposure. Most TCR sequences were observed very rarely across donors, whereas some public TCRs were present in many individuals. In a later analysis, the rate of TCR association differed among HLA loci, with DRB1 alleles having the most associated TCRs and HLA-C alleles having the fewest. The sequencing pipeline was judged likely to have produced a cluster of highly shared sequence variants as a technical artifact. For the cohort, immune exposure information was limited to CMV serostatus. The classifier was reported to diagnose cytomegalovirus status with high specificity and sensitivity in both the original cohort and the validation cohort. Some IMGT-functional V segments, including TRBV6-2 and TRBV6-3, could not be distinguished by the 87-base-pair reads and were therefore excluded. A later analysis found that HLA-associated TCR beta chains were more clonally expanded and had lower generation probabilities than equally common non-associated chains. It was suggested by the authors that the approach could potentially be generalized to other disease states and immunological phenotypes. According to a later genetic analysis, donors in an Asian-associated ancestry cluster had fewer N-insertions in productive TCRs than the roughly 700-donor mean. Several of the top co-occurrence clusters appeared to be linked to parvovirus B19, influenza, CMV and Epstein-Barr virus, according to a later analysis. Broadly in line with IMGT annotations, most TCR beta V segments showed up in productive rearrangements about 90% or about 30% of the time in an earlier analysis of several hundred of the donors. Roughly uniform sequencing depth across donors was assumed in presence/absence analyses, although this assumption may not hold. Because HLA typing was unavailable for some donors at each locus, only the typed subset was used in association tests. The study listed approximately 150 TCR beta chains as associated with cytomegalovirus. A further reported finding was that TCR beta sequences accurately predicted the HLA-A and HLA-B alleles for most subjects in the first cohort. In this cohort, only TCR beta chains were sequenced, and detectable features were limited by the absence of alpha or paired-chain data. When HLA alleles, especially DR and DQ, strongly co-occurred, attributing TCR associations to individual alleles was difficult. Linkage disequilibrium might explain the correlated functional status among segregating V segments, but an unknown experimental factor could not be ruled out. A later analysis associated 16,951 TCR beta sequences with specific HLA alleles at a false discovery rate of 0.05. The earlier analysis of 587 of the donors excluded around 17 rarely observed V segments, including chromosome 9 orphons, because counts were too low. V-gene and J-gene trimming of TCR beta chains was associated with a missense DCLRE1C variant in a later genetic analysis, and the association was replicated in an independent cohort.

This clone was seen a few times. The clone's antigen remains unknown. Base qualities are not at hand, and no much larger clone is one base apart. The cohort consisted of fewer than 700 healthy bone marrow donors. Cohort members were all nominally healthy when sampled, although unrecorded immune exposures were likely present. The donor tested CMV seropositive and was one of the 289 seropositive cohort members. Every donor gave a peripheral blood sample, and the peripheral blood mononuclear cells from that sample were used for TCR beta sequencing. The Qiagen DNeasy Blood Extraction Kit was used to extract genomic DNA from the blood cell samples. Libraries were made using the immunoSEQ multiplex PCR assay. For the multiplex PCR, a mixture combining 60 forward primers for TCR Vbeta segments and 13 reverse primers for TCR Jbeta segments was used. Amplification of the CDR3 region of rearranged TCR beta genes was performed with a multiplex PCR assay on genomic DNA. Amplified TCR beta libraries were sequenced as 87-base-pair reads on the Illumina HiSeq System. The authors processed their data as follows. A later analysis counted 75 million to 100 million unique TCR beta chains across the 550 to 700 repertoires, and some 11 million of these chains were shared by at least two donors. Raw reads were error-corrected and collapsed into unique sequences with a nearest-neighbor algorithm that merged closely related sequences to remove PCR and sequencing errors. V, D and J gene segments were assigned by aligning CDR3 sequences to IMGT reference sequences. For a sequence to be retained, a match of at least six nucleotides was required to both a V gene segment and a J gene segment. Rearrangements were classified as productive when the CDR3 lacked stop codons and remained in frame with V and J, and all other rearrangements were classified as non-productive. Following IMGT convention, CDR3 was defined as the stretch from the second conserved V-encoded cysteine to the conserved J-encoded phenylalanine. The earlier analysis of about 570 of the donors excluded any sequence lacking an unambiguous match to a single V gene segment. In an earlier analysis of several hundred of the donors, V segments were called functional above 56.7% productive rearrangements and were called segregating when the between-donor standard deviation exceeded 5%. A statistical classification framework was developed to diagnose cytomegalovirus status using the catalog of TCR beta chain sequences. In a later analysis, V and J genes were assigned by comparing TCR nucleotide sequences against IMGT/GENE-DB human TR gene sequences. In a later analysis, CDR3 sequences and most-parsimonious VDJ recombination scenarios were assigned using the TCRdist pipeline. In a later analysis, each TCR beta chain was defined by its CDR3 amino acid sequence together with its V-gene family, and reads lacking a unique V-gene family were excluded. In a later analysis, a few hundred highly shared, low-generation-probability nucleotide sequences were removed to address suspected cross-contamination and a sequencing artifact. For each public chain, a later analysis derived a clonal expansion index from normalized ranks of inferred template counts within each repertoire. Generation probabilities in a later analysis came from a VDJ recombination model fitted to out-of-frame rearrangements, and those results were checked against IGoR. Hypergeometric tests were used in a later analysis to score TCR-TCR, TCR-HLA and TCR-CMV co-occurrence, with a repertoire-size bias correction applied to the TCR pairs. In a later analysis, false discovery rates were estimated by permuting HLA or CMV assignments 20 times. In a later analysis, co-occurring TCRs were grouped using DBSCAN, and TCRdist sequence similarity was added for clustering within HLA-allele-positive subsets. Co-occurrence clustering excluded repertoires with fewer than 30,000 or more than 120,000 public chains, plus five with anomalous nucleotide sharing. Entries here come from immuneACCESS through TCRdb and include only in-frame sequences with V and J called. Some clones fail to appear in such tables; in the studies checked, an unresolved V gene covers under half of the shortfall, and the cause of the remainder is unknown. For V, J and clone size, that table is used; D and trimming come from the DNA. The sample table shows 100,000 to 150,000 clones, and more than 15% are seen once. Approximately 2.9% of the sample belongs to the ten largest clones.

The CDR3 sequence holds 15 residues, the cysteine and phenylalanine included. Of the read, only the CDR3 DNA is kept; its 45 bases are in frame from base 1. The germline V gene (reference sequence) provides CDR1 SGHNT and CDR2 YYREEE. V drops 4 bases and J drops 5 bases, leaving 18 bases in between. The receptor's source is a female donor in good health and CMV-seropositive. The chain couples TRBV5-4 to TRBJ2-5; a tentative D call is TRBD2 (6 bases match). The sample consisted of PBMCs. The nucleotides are TGTGCCAGCAGCCCGCATACTGTGCGGGGCGAGACCCAGTACTTC. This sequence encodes CASSPHTVRGETQYF.